This record covers a single T cell receptor beta chain. The data derive from a study of Ad26.COV2.S vaccination and SARS-CoV-2 variants. Produced via immunoSEQ multiplex PCR; TCRdb's table is partial and in-frame only. The sample lists more than 400,000 clones, roughly 90% occurring once. Treatment of the sample: roughly 18 received Ad26.COV2.S at low or high dose, single or two shots; 5 received placebo; per-sample allocation not given. Day 63 after the first vaccine or placebo injection was the time point for sampling. An adult donor aged 18-55 years was enrolled in Boston. The input for sequencing was peripheral blood, taken in a trial of Ad26.COV2.S vaccine versus placebo. The TCR sequence derives from a person between 18 and 65 years old who received the Ad26.COV2.S COVID-19 vaccine or a placebo.

DNA of the CDR3: TGTGCCTGCCGGGACCACAACACCGGGGAGCTGTTTTTT. The encoded protein is CACRDHNTGELFF. The chain links TRBV6-5 to TRBJ2-2, with D possibly called TRBD1 or TRBD2 (5 bases each). This CDR3 region has 13 residues. Trimming shortened V by 11 bases and J by 2 bases, and 12 bases separated the two germline ends. In germline, CDR1 is MNHEY, CDR2 SVGAGI.